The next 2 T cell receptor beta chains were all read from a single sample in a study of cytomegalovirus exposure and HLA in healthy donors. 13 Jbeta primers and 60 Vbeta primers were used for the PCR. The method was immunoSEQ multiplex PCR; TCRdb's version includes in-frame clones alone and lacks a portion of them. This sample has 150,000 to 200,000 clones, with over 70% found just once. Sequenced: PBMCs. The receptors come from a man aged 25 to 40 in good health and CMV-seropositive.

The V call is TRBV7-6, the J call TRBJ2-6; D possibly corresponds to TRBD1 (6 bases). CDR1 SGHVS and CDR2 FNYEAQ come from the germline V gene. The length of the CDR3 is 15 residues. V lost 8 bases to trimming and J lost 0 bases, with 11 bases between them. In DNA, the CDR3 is TGTGCCAGCGGGACACAGGGCTCTGGGGCCAACGTCCTGACTTTC. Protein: CASGTQGSGANVLTF.

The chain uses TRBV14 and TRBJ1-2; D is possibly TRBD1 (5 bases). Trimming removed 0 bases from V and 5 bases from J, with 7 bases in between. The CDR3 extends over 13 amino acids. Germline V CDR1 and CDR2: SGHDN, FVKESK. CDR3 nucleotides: TGTGCCAGCAGCCAAGATCGGGGGTATGGCTACACCTTC. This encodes CASSQDRGYGYTF.